This T cell receptor (beta chain) was documented in a study of PD-L1 blockade in urothelial cancer. Study as a whole: Blood gave a median approximately 150,000 T cells.

Germline V gives CDR1 LNHDA, CDR2 SQIVND (reference sequence). The CDR3 contains 13 residues. V dropped 6 bases and J dropped 3 bases, with 11 bases sitting between them. The repertoire was sequenced with immunoSEQ multiplex PCR; TCRdb's copy has only in-frame clones and lacks some. This repertoire shows approximately 50,000 clones, around 86% found once; its top ten account for approximately 1.9%. Time point indicated: pretreatment peripheral blood. Here the sequenced sample was PBMCs, taken around atezolizumab (anti-PD-L1) treatment. The rearrangement links TRBV19 to TRBJ2-5, with D perhaps TRBD2 (7 bases). The clonotype comes from a man aged 45-65 years with urothelial cancer. The CDR3 region has the DNA TGTGCCAGTAGACAGGGAGGGAAAGAGACCCAGTACTTC. It is translated as CASRQGGKETQYF.